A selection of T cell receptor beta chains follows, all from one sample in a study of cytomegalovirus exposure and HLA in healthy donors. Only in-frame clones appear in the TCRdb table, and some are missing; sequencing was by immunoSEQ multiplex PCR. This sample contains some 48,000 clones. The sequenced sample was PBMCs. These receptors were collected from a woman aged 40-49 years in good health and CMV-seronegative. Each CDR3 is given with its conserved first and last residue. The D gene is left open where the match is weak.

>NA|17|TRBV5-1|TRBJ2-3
CASSGGPGAGGTDTQYF
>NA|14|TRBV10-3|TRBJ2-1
CAISESLQDNEQFF
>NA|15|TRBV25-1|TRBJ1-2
CASRAWDGGDGGYTF
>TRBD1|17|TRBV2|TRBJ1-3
CASSETGQGLSGNTIYF
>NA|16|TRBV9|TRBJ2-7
CASSLRDTGSSYEQYF
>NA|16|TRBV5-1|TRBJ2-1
CASSPSGRLAGNEQFF
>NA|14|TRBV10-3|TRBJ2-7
CAISAGTLSYEQYF
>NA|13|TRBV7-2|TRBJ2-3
CASSREIEDTQYF
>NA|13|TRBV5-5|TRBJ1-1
CASSLTTNTEAFF
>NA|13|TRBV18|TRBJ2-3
CASSPEHTDTQYF
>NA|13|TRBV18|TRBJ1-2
CASSPRPRDGYTF
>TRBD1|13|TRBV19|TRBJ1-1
CASRKTGDTEAFF
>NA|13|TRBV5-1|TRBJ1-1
CASSSNLGFEAFF
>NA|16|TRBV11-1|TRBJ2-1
CASSHPGRGGYNEQFF
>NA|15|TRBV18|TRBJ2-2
CASSLGQIDTGELFF
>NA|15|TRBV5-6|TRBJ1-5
CASSRSQGGYQPQHF
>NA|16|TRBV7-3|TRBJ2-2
CASSSNPGSIHGELFF
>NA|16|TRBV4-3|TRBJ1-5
CASSQDPGGSNQPQHF
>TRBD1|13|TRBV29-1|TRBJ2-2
CSVENTGDGELFF
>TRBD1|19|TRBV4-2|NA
CASSQEVDTGTGGRYEQYF
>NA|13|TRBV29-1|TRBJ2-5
CSVGQGTRETQYF
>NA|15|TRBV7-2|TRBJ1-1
CASSPSGTGDTEAFF
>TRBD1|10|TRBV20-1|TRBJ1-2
CSAPDRGNTF
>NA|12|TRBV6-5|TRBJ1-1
CASSERRTEAFF
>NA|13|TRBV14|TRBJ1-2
CASSPSRNYGYTF
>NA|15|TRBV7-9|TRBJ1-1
CASSLGAAPTTEAFF
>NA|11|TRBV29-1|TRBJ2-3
CSVAGAGTQYF
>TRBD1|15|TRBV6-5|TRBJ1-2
CASSYSGTGDHGYTF
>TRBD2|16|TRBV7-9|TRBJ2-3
CASSSLAGGVTDTQYF
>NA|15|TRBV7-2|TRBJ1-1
CASSLGYRTNTEAFF
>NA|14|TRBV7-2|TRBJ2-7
CASSLVGGSYEQYF
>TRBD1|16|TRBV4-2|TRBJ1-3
CASSQGTGGGGNTIYF
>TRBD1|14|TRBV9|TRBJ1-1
CASSVLTGGGEAFF
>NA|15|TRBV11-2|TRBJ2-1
CASSLTWDFPNEQFF
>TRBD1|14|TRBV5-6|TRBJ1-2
CASSFGRGVGGYTF
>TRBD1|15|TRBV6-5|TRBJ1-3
CASRTGEGSGNTIYF
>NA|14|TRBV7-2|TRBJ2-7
CASSWNGHTYEQYF
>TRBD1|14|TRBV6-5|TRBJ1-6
CASRIGTGNSPLHF
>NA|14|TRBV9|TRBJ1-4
CASSVGQPGEKLFF
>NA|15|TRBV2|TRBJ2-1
CASSEQGTSDNEQFF
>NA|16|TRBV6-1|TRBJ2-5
CASREQRRIQRETQYF
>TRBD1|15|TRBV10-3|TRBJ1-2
CAISEGQGAAYGYTF
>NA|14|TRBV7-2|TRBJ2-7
CASSSQSGSYEQYF
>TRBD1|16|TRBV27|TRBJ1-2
CASSPGTGQGNYGYTF
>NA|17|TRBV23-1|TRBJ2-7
CASSHWDIRTPSYEQYF
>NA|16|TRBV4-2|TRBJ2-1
CASSQGRWSSYNEQFF
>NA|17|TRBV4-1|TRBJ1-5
CASRAVDLGFSNQPQHF
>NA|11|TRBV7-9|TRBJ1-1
CASKKGLEAFF